Listed below are T cell receptor beta chains from one sample, sequenced in a study of T cell responses to AZD1222 COVID-19 vaccine. Repertoires were generated with immunoSEQ multiplex PCR, while TCRdb's copy carries only in-frame clones and drops some. The profile shows approximately 180,000 clones, 90% to 95% of them singletons. Material: peripheral blood, obtained 28 days after the second dose of the MenACWY control vaccine. All receptors derive from an adult who received the MenACWY meningococcal vaccine as a control. Each CDR3 is given with its conserved first and last residue. The order of the fields is clone size, V gene, J gene, D gene, CDR3 DNA, CDR3 protein. A D gene is named only where the DNA matches it firmly. Size tells how often a clone was seen (once, few, many) or the class of an expanded clone, and some rows leave it out.

abundance: few
v_gene: TRBV29-1
j_gene: TRBJ2-6
d_gene: NA
CDR3nt: TGCAGCGTTGAAAACAGGCTCAGCTCTGGGGCCAACGTCCTGACTTTC
CDR3aa: CSVENRLSSGANVLTF

abundance: many
v_gene: TRBV27
j_gene: TRBJ2-5
d_gene: TRBD2
CDR3nt: TGTGCCAGCAGGGAGAAGGGGCGCCTAGCGGGAGCGACCCAGTACTTC
CDR3aa: CASREKGRLAGATQYF

abundance: NA
v_gene: TRBV6-5
j_gene: TRBJ2-3
d_gene: NA
CDR3nt: TGTGCCAGCAGTCCAGGAGATACGCAGTATTTT
CDR3aa: CASSPGDTQYF

abundance: NA
v_gene: TRBV5-4
j_gene: TRBJ1-1
d_gene: NA
CDR3nt: TGTGCCAGCAGCTCGCCCCCATGGACTGAAGCTTTCTTT
CDR3aa: CASSSPPWTEAFF

abundance: NA
v_gene: TRBV7-9
j_gene: TRBJ2-1
d_gene: TRBD2
CDR3nt: TGTGCCAGCAGCTTGACTAGCGGGAGGGCCAATGAGCAGTTCTTC
CDR3aa: CASSLTSGRANEQFF

abundance: NA
v_gene: TRBV6-5
j_gene: TRBJ1-2
d_gene: NA
CDR3nt: TGTGCCAGCAGTCCAGGGGCAGCGGACTATGGCTACACCTTC
CDR3aa: CASSPGAADYGYTF

abundance: NA
v_gene: TRBV30
j_gene: TRBJ1-6
d_gene: NA
CDR3nt: TGTGCCTGGCAGAGAAGGGCCGGTGGGTCACCCCTCCACTTT
CDR3aa: CAWQRRAGGSPLHF

abundance: NA
v_gene: TRBV11-3
j_gene: TRBJ2-1
d_gene: NA
CDR3nt: TGTGCCAGCAGCTTAGGTTTACCTTCTGAGCAGTTCTTC
CDR3aa: CASSLGLPSEQFF

abundance: NA
v_gene: TRBV4-3
j_gene: TRBJ2-3
d_gene: NA
CDR3nt: TGCGCCAGCAGCCAAGAAGTTGTCGGCGGGGGCACAGATACGCAGTATTTT
CDR3aa: CASSQEVVGGGTDTQYF

abundance: NA
v_gene: TRBV10-3
j_gene: TRBJ1-4
d_gene: TRBD1
CDR3nt: TGTGCCACGCGACAGGGGGACCGAGAAAAACTGTTTTTT
CDR3aa: CATRQGDREKLFF

abundance: NA
v_gene: TRBV24-1
j_gene: TRBJ2-1
d_gene: NA
CDR3nt: TGTGCCACCAGTGATTCAGACGGGAGTGCCGGGGGTGAGCAGTTCTTC
CDR3aa: CATSDSDGSAGGEQFF

abundance: NA
v_gene: TRBV19
j_gene: TRBJ1-1
d_gene: NA
CDR3nt: TGTGCCACCAGATCTGGGGCGCCGAACACTGAAGCTTTCTTT
CDR3aa: CATRSGAPNTEAFF

abundance: NA
v_gene: TRBV18
j_gene: TRBJ1-1
d_gene: NA
CDR3nt: TGTGCCAGCTCACCGGGGTTAACACCGAACACTGAAGCTTTCTTT
CDR3aa: CASSPGLTPNTEAFF

abundance: NA
v_gene: TRBV7-3
j_gene: TRBJ2-2
d_gene: NA
CDR3nt: TGTGCCAGCAGCTTAGGGTCCGGGGAGCTGTTTTTT
CDR3aa: CASSLGSGELFF

abundance: NA
v_gene: TRBV5-1
j_gene: TRBJ2-3
d_gene: TRBD2
CDR3nt: TGCGCCAGCAGGGGACTAGTAAGCACAGATACGCAGTATTTT
CDR3aa: CASRGLVSTDTQYF

abundance: NA
v_gene: TRBV7-9
j_gene: TRBJ2-5
d_gene: TRBD1
CDR3nt: TGTGCCAGCGCTGGGACAGGGATGAAAGAGACCCAGTACTTC
CDR3aa: CASAGTGMKETQYF

abundance: NA
v_gene: TRBV3-1/TRBV3-2
j_gene: TRBJ2-1
d_gene: TRBD2
CDR3nt: TGTGCCAGCAGCCAGGCAGGGACTAGCGGAAATGAGCAGTTCTTC
CDR3aa: CASSQAGTSGNEQFF

abundance: NA
v_gene: TRBV28
j_gene: TRBJ2-7
d_gene: NA
CDR3nt: TGTGCCAGCAGTTTCATCGGGACGGCAGAGCAGTACTTC
CDR3aa: CASSFIGTAEQYF

abundance: NA
v_gene: TRBV24-1
j_gene: TRBJ2-1
d_gene: TRBD2
CDR3nt: TGTGCCACCAGTAAGGCGGGAGGGTACAATGAGCAGTTCTTC
CDR3aa: CATSKAGGYNEQFF

abundance: NA
v_gene: TRBV6-2/TRBV6-3
j_gene: TRBJ1-2
d_gene: TRBD1
CDR3nt: TGTGCCAGCAGTGGGACAGGGGTCAACTATGGCTACACCTTC
CDR3aa: CASSGTGVNYGYTF

abundance: NA
v_gene: TRBV11-2
j_gene: TRBJ2-5
d_gene: NA
CDR3nt: TGTGCCAGCAGCTTAGACTCCGGGGGTTTGGCGACCCAGTACTTC
CDR3aa: CASSLDSGGLATQYF

abundance: NA
v_gene: TRBV24-1
j_gene: TRBJ1-5
d_gene: NA
CDR3nt: TGTGCCACCAGTGTTTCCCAGTCGGGTCAGCCCCAGCATTTT
CDR3aa: CATSVSQSGQPQHF

abundance: NA
v_gene: TRBV12-3/TRBV12-4
j_gene: TRBJ1-2
d_gene: NA
CDR3nt: TGTGCCAGCCAACCCGGCGCTAACTATGGCTACACCTTC
CDR3aa: CASQPGANYGYTF

abundance: NA
v_gene: TRBV2
j_gene: TRBJ2-2
d_gene: NA
CDR3nt: TGTGCCAGCAGTGAGTTCAGACACACCGGGGAGCTGTTTTTT
CDR3aa: CASSEFRHTGELFF

abundance: NA
v_gene: TRBV14
j_gene: TRBJ2-1
d_gene: TRBD1
CDR3nt: TGTGCCAGCAGCAAACCGGGACAGGGATACAATGAGCAGTTCTTC
CDR3aa: CASSKPGQGYNEQFF

abundance: NA
v_gene: TRBV7-3
j_gene: TRBJ1-1
d_gene: TRBD1
CDR3nt: TGTGCCAGCAGCCTCACAGGGGTGAGCACTGAAGCTTTCTTT
CDR3aa: CASSLTGVSTEAFF

abundance: NA
v_gene: TRBV5-1
j_gene: TRBJ1-1
d_gene: NA
CDR3nt: TGCGCCAGCAGCTTGGCAGGGGAAGCAAAAATGAACACTGAAGCTTTCTTT
CDR3aa: CASSLAGEAKMNTEAFF

abundance: NA
v_gene: TRBV19
j_gene: TRBJ2-3
d_gene: NA
CDR3nt: TGTGCCAGTGCCCCCGTAGCGAGCACAGATACGCAGTATTTT
CDR3aa: CASAPVASTDTQYF

abundance: NA
v_gene: TRBV4-1
j_gene: TRBJ2-3
d_gene: NA
CDR3nt: TGCGCCAGCAGCCGCTATCTCACAGATACGCAGTATTTT
CDR3aa: CASSRYLTDTQYF

abundance: NA
v_gene: TRBV12-5
j_gene: TRBJ2-1
d_gene: NA
CDR3nt: TGTGCTAGTGGTTTGCCCCTAGGGAGGAGCAATGAGCAGTTCTTC
CDR3aa: CASGLPLGRSNEQFF

abundance: NA
v_gene: TRBV7-9
j_gene: TRBJ1-1
d_gene: NA
CDR3nt: TGTGCCAGCAGCTTCGGGGAAACTGAAGCTTTCTTT
CDR3aa: CASSFGETEAFF

abundance: NA
v_gene: TRBV30
j_gene: TRBJ2-7
d_gene: TRBD2
CDR3nt: TGTGCCTGGAGGAGGGGTTTCTTGACTAGCGGGAGCGGCTCCTCCTACGAGCAGTACTTC
CDR3aa: CAWRRGFLTSGSGSSYEQYF

abundance: NA
v_gene: TRBV5-1
j_gene: TRBJ2-5
d_gene: NA
CDR3nt: TGCGCCAGCAGCTTGGGGGGGATTAGCGACTACCAAGAGACCCAGTACTTC
CDR3aa: CASSLGGISDYQETQYF

abundance: NA
v_gene: TRBV19
j_gene: TRBJ1-5
d_gene: TRBD1
CDR3nt: TGTGCCAGTAGTTTCTTGACAGGGACGAGCAATCAGCCCCAGCATTTT
CDR3aa: CASSFLTGTSNQPQHF

abundance: once
v_gene: TRBV5-1
j_gene: TRBJ2-6
d_gene: NA
CDR3nt: TGCGCCAGCAGCTTGGATTTGGGGGCTGGGGCCAACGTCCTGACTTTC
CDR3aa: CASSLDLGAGANVLTF

abundance: NA
v_gene: TRBV9
j_gene: TRBJ2-7
d_gene: TRBD2
CDR3nt: TGTGCCAGCAGCGACGGGACTAGCGGAGCCCGCTACGAGCAGTACTTC
CDR3aa: CASSDGTSGARYEQYF

abundance: NA
v_gene: TRBV19
j_gene: TRBJ2-2
d_gene: NA
CDR3nt: TGTGCCAGTAGTATAGCGGGAGTTTACACCGGGGAGCTGTTTTTT
CDR3aa: CASSIAGVYTGELFF